These 2 T cell receptor beta chains were sequenced from one sample in a study of PD-L1 blockade in urothelial cancer. Only in-frame clones appear in the TCRdb table, and some are missing; sequencing was by immunoSEQ multiplex PCR. Of tens of thousands of clones in the sample, around 88% are singletons; the top ten hold about 3.8%. Sequencing used PBMCs, obtained around atezolizumab (anti-PD-L1) treatment. The receptors were gathered from a man over 45 with urothelial cancer.

The chain recombines TRBV7-9 with TRBJ2-1; D ambiguous. This CDR3 region has 12 residues. CDR1 and CDR2 (germline): SEHNR, FQNEAQ (reference sequence). V shed 5 bases and J shed 10 bases, with 12 bases lying between them. CDR3 loop: CASSPISYEQFF. Here the CDR3 DNA reads TGTGCCAGCAGCCCGATTAGCTACGAGCAGTTCTTC.

The J gene is TRBJ2-5, the V gene TRBV28, with D possibly matching TRBD1 (5 bases). CDR3 length: 14 amino acids. V gave up 3 bases and J gave up 4 bases, with 12 bases separating them. Germline lookup yields CDR1 MDHEN and CDR2 SYDVKM. CDR3 nucleotide sequence: TGTGCCAGCAGTTTCACGTACAGGAGAGAGACCCAGTACTTC. Protein product: CASSFTYRRETQYF.